A selection of T cell receptor beta chains follows, all from one sample in a study of post-analysis software for immune sequencing data. TCRdb independently ran MiXCR on the PCR reads; one entry per CDR3 protein. Seen here are roughly 620,000 distinct CDR3 sequences, 44% observed once, and the top ten hold about 1.5%. The sample taken for sequencing was blood. The source of these receptors is a girl aged 5 to 17 with multiple sclerosis. Each CDR3 is given with its conserved first and last residue. Each record gives: clone size, V gene, J gene, D gene, CDR3 protein, CDR3 DNA. D genes are given only for firm matches. Not every row has a clone size; where given, it reads once, few, many or a size class.

abundance: .
v_gene: TRBV7-9
j_gene: TRBJ2-3
d_gene: .
CDR3aa: CASSTHRSRTDTQYF
CDR3nt: TGTGCCAGCAGCACCCACAGGAGCCGCACAGATACGCAGTATTTT

abundance: .
v_gene: TRBV20-1
j_gene: TRBJ2-5
d_gene: TRBD2
CDR3aa: CSAKERAGVAQETQYF
CDR3nt: TGCAGTGCTAAGGAGCGGGCGGGAGTGGCCCAAGAGACCCAGTACTTC

abundance: .
v_gene: TRBV29-1
j_gene: TRBJ2-3
d_gene: .
CDR3aa: CSVEDGRGWSTDTQYF
CDR3nt: TGCAGCGTTGAAGATGGACGGGGGTGGAGCACAGATACGCAGTATTTT

abundance: few
v_gene: TRBV6-1
j_gene: TRBJ2-7
d_gene: TRBD2
CDR3aa: CAASVGLSPYEQYF
CDR3nt: TGTGCCGCCTCGGTGGGACTATCGCCCTACGAGCAGTACTTC

abundance: .
v_gene: TRBV5-5
j_gene: TRBJ2-5
d_gene: .
CDR3aa: CASSCTRGSETQYF
CDR3nt: TGTGCCAGCAGCTGCACGAGGGGTTCAGAGACCCAGTACTTC

abundance: .
v_gene: TRBV5-6
j_gene: TRBJ2-1
d_gene: .
CDR3aa: CASSLGAQPYRGNEQFF
CDR3nt: TGTGCCAGCAGCTTGGGGGCGCAGCCATATCGGGGCAATGAGCAGTTCTTC

abundance: .
v_gene: TRBV24-1
j_gene: TRBJ2-3
d_gene: .
CDR3aa: CATSDYTASTDTQYF
CDR3nt: TGTGCCACCAGTGATTATACAGCTTCCACAGATACGCAGTATTTT

abundance: many
v_gene: TRBV12-3/TRBV12-4
j_gene: TRBJ1-2
d_gene: TRBD1
CDR3aa: CASSPQGGLYGYTF
CDR3nt: TGTGCCAGCAGCCCACAGGGGGGGCTCTATGGCTACACCTTC

abundance: few
v_gene: TRBV7-3
j_gene: TRBJ2-3
d_gene: .
CDR3aa: CASSPGRGRGTDTQYF
CDR3nt: TGTGCCAGCAGCCCTGGGAGGGGCAGGGGGACAGATACGCAGTATTTT

abundance: once
v_gene: TRBV6-5
j_gene: TRBJ2-7
d_gene: .
CDR3aa: CASSFSPIRGISSYEQYF
CDR3nt: TGCGCCAGCAGTTTTTCCCCCATCAGGGGAATAAGCTCCTACGAGCAGTACTTC

abundance: few
v_gene: TRBV7-3
j_gene: TRBJ2-5
d_gene: TRBD1
CDR3aa: CASSPRAGGKMSRETQYF
CDR3nt: TGTGCCAGCAGCCCGCGGGCAGGGGGCAAGATGAGTAGGGAGACCCAGTACTTC

abundance: few
v_gene: TRBV13
j_gene: TRBJ1-1
d_gene: .
CDR3aa: CASSLATVEAFF
CDR3nt: TGTGCCAGCAGCTTGGCGACCGTCGAAGCTTTCTTT

abundance: .
v_gene: TRBV5-1
j_gene: TRBJ1-1
d_gene: TRBD1
CDR3aa: CASSLTVTGYTEAFF
CDR3nt: TGCGCCAGCAGCTTGACCGTGACAGGGTACACTGAAGCTTTCTTT

abundance: .
v_gene: TRBV20-1
j_gene: TRBJ2-7
d_gene: TRBD1
CDR3aa: CSARGGTGGYEQYF
CDR3nt: TGCAGTGCTAGAGGAGGGACAGGGGGATACGAGCAGTACTTC

abundance: .
v_gene: TRBV20-1
j_gene: TRBJ2-3
d_gene: TRBD2
CDR3aa: CSARDRLLANADTQYF
CDR3nt: TGCAGTGCTAGAGATCGGTTACTAGCGAACGCAGATACGCAGTATTTT

abundance: .
v_gene: TRBV10-3
j_gene: TRBJ2-7
d_gene: TRBD1
CDR3aa: CAISEFYLDRGHDEQYF
CDR3nt: TGTGCCATCAGTGAGTTTTATTTGGACAGGGGGCACGACGAGCAGTACTTC

abundance: .
v_gene: TRBV29-1
j_gene: TRBJ2-1
d_gene: .
CDR3aa: CSADSDSYNEQFF
CDR3nt: TGCAGCGCTGACTCGGACTCCTACAATGAGCAGTTCTTC

abundance: .
v_gene: TRBV5-1
j_gene: TRBJ1-1
d_gene: .
CDR3aa: CASSPDGGTTEAFF
CDR3nt: TGCGCCAGCAGCCCGGACGGGGGGACCACTGAAGCTTTCTTT

abundance: .
v_gene: TRBV10-1
j_gene: TRBJ1-5
d_gene: .
CDR3aa: CASLGKVGYRNQPQHF
CDR3nt: TGCGCCAGCCTAGGAAAGGTCGGGTATCGCAATCAGCCCCAGCATTTT

abundance: .
v_gene: TRBV9
j_gene: TRBJ1-2
d_gene: .
CDR3aa: CASSVASTMGNYGYTF
CDR3nt: TGTGCCAGCAGCGTAGCTAGTACCATGGGTAACTATGGCTACACCTTC

abundance: few
v_gene: TRBV20-1
j_gene: TRBJ2-1
d_gene: .
CDR3aa: CSAPRGGADNEQFF
CDR3nt: TGCAGTGCTCCCAGGGGGGGGGCAGACAATGAGCAGTTCTTC

abundance: .
v_gene: TRBV4-1
j_gene: TRBJ2-1
d_gene: TRBD2
CDR3aa: CASSPLGVKRGGDEQFF
CDR3nt: TGCGCCAGCAGCCCCCTGGGGGTTAAGCGGGGGGGCGATGAGCAGTTCTTC

abundance: .
v_gene: TRBV12-3/TRBV12-4
j_gene: TRBJ1-2
d_gene: TRBD1
CDR3aa: CASTKPGQGNGYTF
CDR3nt: TGTGCCAGCACTAAACCGGGACAGGGGAATGGCTACACCTTC

abundance: .
v_gene: TRBV12-3/TRBV12-4
j_gene: TRBJ2-1
d_gene: .
CDR3aa: CASSGTAGYNEQFF
CDR3nt: TGTGCCAGCAGTGGCACGGCGGGCTACAATGAGCAGTTCTTC

abundance: .
v_gene: TRBV6-5
j_gene: TRBJ2-1
d_gene: TRBD2
CDR3aa: CASSYQAGDDEQFF
CDR3nt: TGTGCCAGCAGTTACCAAGCGGGAGACGATGAGCAGTTCTTC

abundance: few
v_gene: TRBV29-1
j_gene: TRBJ2-3
d_gene: TRBD1
CDR3aa: CSAEQGSDTQYF
CDR3nt: TGCAGCGCAGAACAGGGGTCGGATACGCAGTATTTT

abundance: .
v_gene: TRBV4-2
j_gene: TRBJ2-3
d_gene: .
CDR3aa: CASSQQDTQYF
CDR3nt: TGTGCCAGCAGCCAGCAAGATACGCAGTATTTT

abundance: .
v_gene: TRBV20-1
j_gene: TRBJ2-1
d_gene: .
CDR3aa: CSARAPSLGNEQFF
CDR3nt: TGCAGTGCTAGAGCCCCCAGCTTGGGCAATGAGCAGTTCTTC

abundance: .
v_gene: TRBV2
j_gene: TRBJ1-5
d_gene: TRBD1
CDR3aa: CASSKQGRSNQPQHF
CDR3nt: TGTGCCAGCAGTAAACAGGGGCGTAGCAATCAGCCCCAGCATTTT

abundance: .
v_gene: TRBV20-1
j_gene: TRBJ1-2
d_gene: .
CDR3aa: CSATDTIYGYTF
CDR3nt: TGCAGTGCTACAGACACCATATATGGCTACACCTTC

abundance: .
v_gene: TRBV20-1
j_gene: TRBJ1-1
d_gene: .
CDR3aa: CSASGGLRNTEAFF
CDR3nt: TGCAGTGCTAGCGGGGGACTGAGGAACACTGAAGCTTTCTTT

abundance: .
v_gene: TRBV13
j_gene: TRBJ2-1
d_gene: TRBD2
CDR3aa: CASSLSGLAGEPTYNEQFF
CDR3nt: TGTGCCAGCAGCCTCTCGGGACTAGCGGGGGAACCTACCTACAATGAGCAGTTCTTC